This TCR beta chain came from a study of blood T cell repertoires in COVID-19. On the study more broadly: T cells, B-cell-depleted T cells, or PBMCs provided the cDNA or gDNA that served as material.

Authors' processing steps: For nucleated cells, counts were estimated from reference gene primer amplification. Repertoires were generated with immunoSEQ multiplex PCR, while TCRdb's copy carries only in-frame clones and drops some. The V and J calls and clone size come from that table; D and trimming were worked out from the DNA. The profile covers some 14,000 clones, with about three quarters appearing a single time and about 43% taken by the ten largest. V shed 5 bases and J shed 0 bases, with 20 bases lying between them. Germline assignment: CDR1 LNHDA and CDR2 SQIVND (reference sequence). This CDR3 has 17 residues.

This receptor was taken from an elderly woman with acute or convalescent COVID-19. The chain employs TRBV19 and TRBJ2-7, with D unresolved. The sequencing input was peripheral blood. The CDR3 is CASSALPRTLSSYEQYF. CDR3 bases: TGTGCCAGTAGTGCACTGCCTCGTACCTTAAGCTCCTACGAGCAGTACTTC.